The T cell receptor (beta chain) under discussion was sequenced for a study of T cells after yellow fever vaccination. In the study overall: The authors prepared low-cell-number fractions using SMART-Seq v4 Ultra Low Input.

This CDR3 contains 15 residues. V was pared by 1 base and J by 6 bases, with 5 bases of the junction left unmatched. Germline assignment: CDR1 SEHNR and CDR2 FQNEAQ (reference sequence). General observations from the study: Peaking on day 5 versus 15, the secondary response was faster but weaker.

UMIs and a universal primer site were added when TCR cDNA was made by 5'RACE template switching. Using its own MiXCR run on the 5' RACE reads, TCRdb lists one record per CDR3 protein. In the table there are hundreds of thousands of distinct CDR3 sequences, 10% to 15% of which are singletons. Of note for this clonotype: No antigen is known for it.

The V call is TRBV7-9, the J call TRBJ2-1, with 8 positions matching TRBD2. Sequencing used PBMCs, obtained on the day of the yellow fever booster vaccination. The origin of this receptor is a man aged 30-40 years who received the YFV17D yellow fever vaccine. CDR3: CASSLGASGLNEQFF. CDR3 coding DNA: TGTGCCAGCAGCTTAGGGGCTAGCGGGCTCAATGAGCAGTTCTTC.